What follows are 2 T cell receptor beta chains derived from one specimen sequenced in a study of blood T cell repertoires in COVID-19. Generated by immunoSEQ multiplex PCR, the TCRdb table keeps only in-frame clones and is missing some. This sample has about 340,000 clones; more than 70% occur once, and the top ten carry about 2.7%. Sequenced sample: peripheral blood. These receptors all come from a man aged 25 to 40 with active or convalescent COVID-19.

J is TRBJ2-5 and V is TRBV24-1; D perhaps matches TRBD2 (5 bases). CDR3 length: 14 amino acids. Trimming took 6 bases from V and 0 from J, leaving 10 bases between them. Germline V gives CDR1 KGHDR, CDR2 SFDVKD. In nucleotides, the CDR3 is TGTGCCACCAGTCGCCCGGGATACCAAGAGACCCAGTACTTC. Translating it yields CATSRPGYQETQYF.

The V and J genes are TRBV7-9 and TRBJ1-6; D gene uncertain. CDR1 and CDR2 from the germline V gene are SEHNR and FQNEAQ (reference sequence). Trimming stripped 10 bases from V and 7 bases from J, with 14 bases between. This CDR3 region has 13 residues. The CDR3 loop is CATHTGVNSPLHF. In nucleotides, the CDR3 is TGTGCCACCCATACGGGTGTGAATTCACCCCTCCACTTT. Together with reference TRBV7-9 and TRBJ1-6, the CDR3 gives the full variable domain: DTGVSQNPRHKITKRGQNVTFRCDPISEHNRLYWYRQTLGQGPEFLTYFQNEAQLEKSRLLSDRFSAERPKGSFSTLEIQRTEQGDSAMYLCATHTGVNSPLHFGNGTRLTVT.